The 30 T cell receptor beta chains given below trace back to one sample, sequenced in a study of OX40 agonist ivuxolimab in advanced cancers. The table came from immunoSEQ multiplex PCR; TCRdb's copy has only in-frame clones and leaves some out. The data show fewer than 100,000 clones, around nine tenths seen once. Sequences were derived from CD4+ or CD8+ T cells sorted from blood, sampled in a trial of the OX40 agonist ivuxolimab. The receptors come from an adult with an advanced solid tumor such as melanoma, head and neck, liver or kidney cancer.

Here the CDR3 reads CASSETIGTDEQFF. The DNA of the CDR3 is TGTGCCAGCAGTGAAACGATTGGAACCGATGAGCAGTTCTTC. The chain employs TRBV6-1 and TRBJ2-1; D call uncertain. The CDR3 length is 14 residues. Trimming took off 2 bases at V and 8 bases at J, with 13 bases between the two ends. The V gene's germline CDR1 is MNHNS and CDR2 SASEGT.

This clone appeared once. The chain links TRBV4-3 to TRBJ1-2; D is unresolved. Trimming removed 2 bases at V and 2 bases at J, with 9 bases between. CDR1 and CDR2 from the germline V gene are LGHNA and YSLEER. This CDR3 contains 14 residues. The CDR3 DNA sequence: TGCGCCAGCAGCCAAACTAGACAAAACTATGGCTACACCTTC. Amino acids: CASSQTRQNYGYTF.

The chain combines TRBV11-3 with TRBJ2-5, with D possibly being TRBD1 or TRBD2 (5 bases each). This CDR3 is built from 15 residues. Germline CDR1 SGHNT, CDR2 YENEEA. Between the trimmed V and J ends, which lost 4 bases and 1 base, there was a span of 13 bases. CDR3 sequence: CASSSEGQAQETQYF. The CDR3 DNA follows: TGTGCCAGCAGCTCTGAGGGGCAGGCCCAAGAGACCCAGTACTTC.

The chain has TRBV6-1 and TRBJ1-5, with 7 nucleotides matching TRBD1. The CDR3 is made up of 15 amino acids. Germline-derived CDR1 and CDR2 are MNHNS and SASEGT. V lost 8 bases and J lost 3; bases outside the gene matches: 10. CDR3 nucleotide sequence: TGTGCCAGCGGCCGGTACGGGACAGACAATCAGCCCCAGCATTTT. It translates to CASGRYGTDNQPQHF.

V usage is TRBV10-3 and J usage is TRBJ1-3, with a tentative D call TRBD1 (5 bases). The length of the CDR3 is 12 residues. V lost 9 bases and J lost 1, with 7 bases in between. Germline loops: CDR1 ENHRY, CDR2 SYGVKD. CDR3 protein: CAIRQSGNTIYF. For the CDR3, the DNA is TGTGCCATACGACAGTCTGGAAACACCATATATTTT.

The chain is built from TRBV19 and TRBJ1-4; no firm D call. The germline gives CDR1 LNHDA, CDR2 SQIVND (reference sequence). V was cut by 3 bases and J by 3 bases, with 11 bases left in between. This CDR3 comprises 15 residues. CDR3: CASSMATVSNEKLFF. The CDR3 DNA reads as TGTGCCAGTAGTATGGCTACAGTTTCTAATGAAAAACTGTTTTTT. Drawing the rest from reference TRBV19 and TRBJ1-4, the complete variable domain is DGGITQSPKYLFRKEGQNVTLSCEQNLNHDAMYWYRQDPGQGLRLIYYSQIVNDFQKGDIAEGYSVSREKKESFPLTVTSAQKNPTAFYLCASSMATVSNEKLFFGSGTQLSVL.

This sequence joins TRBV18 and TRBJ2-5; 8 positions match TRBD2. Trimming at V came to 3 bases and at J to 3 bases, leaving 6 bases not matched to a gene. CDR3 size: 15 residues. CDR1 is KGHSH and CDR2 is LQKENI in the germline V gene. CDR3 amino acids: CASSPRGGSKETQYF. CDR3 sequence (DNA): TGTGCCAGCTCACCTCGGGGGGGGTCCAAAGAGACCCAGTACTTC.

This rearrangement joins TRBV11-1 to TRBJ2-5; D is ambiguous. The J call may not be correct, given that the DNA end is closer to TRBJ2-7. The length of the CDR3 is 13 residues. Per the germline V gene, CDR1 is SGHAT and CDR2 is FQDESV (reference sequence). The CDR3 DNA sequence: TGTGCCAGCAGCTCCACAGACTCCTACGAGCAGTACTTC. Residues: CASSSTDSYEQYF.

CDR3 nucleotides: TGCGCCAGCAGCTTGCGGGGGGGCTTTGGCAATGAGCAGTTCTTC. This sequence encodes CASSLRGGFGNEQFF. The V gene is TRBV5-1, the J gene TRBJ2-1, with 8 bases that match TRBD2. CDR3 size: 15 residues. Germline trimming cut 1 base from V and 6 bases from J; bases unmatched to any gene: 6. Germline loops: CDR1 SGHRS, CDR2 YFSETQ.

J is TRBJ1-1 and V is TRBV11-2, with D tentatively TRBD1 (6 bases). The CDR3 runs 15 residues. The V end lost 5 bases, the J end lost 5 bases, and 18 bases lay between the germline ends. Germline V CDR1 and CDR2: SGHAT, FQNNGV. CDR3 sequence reads: CASSAHGTPGTEAFF. CDR3 sequence (DNA): TGTGCCAGCAGCGCCCATGGGACACCGGGGACTGAAGCTTTCTTT.

This clone was recorded only once. V usage is TRBV19 and J usage is TRBJ1-2; TRBD1 matches 7 bases. CDR3 length equals 13 residues. With V trimmed by 6 bases and J by 6 bases, 7 bases remained unmatched. Germline CDR1 LNHDA, CDR2 SQIVND (reference sequence). This chain's CDR3 is CASRTSGQHGYTF. In DNA form, the CDR3 reads TGTGCCAGTAGGACCTCGGGACAGCATGGCTACACCTTC.

V and J are TRBV5-1 and TRBJ1-1; possible D gene TRBD1, 6 bases. The CDR3 sequence is 15 residues long. Germline loops: CDR1 SGHRS, CDR2 YFSETQ. The V gene lost 5 bases and the J gene lost 5 bases, with 19 bases spanning the gap. The CDR3 region is CASRWGTSKGTEAFF. CDR3 sequence (DNA): TGCGCCAGCAGGTGGGGGACATCCAAAGGGACTGAAGCTTTCTTT.

This chain's CDR3 is CASSQDRDTSYTF. The DNA for the CDR3 is TGCGCCAGCAGCCAAGATCGAGACACCTCCTACACCTTC. The gene calls are TRBV4-3 and TRBJ1-2, with D hard to call. Looked up from germline, CDR1 is LGHNA and CDR2 is YSLEER. V was shortened by 0 bases and J by 10 bases, with 12 bases between the two germline ends. The CDR3 consists of 13 residues.

The chain has TRBV7-8 and TRBJ1-5; D remains unclear. V shed 5 bases and J shed 5 bases, with 7 bases lying between them. The CDR3 is made up of 12 amino acids. Germline V gene lookup returns CDR1 SGHVS and CDR2 FQNEAQ. The CDR3 DNA reads as TGTGCCAGCAGCCCATTGGATCAGCCCCAGCATTTT. Protein: CASSPLDQPQHF.

CDR3 residues: CASSLNRGGYEQYF. The CDR3, as DNA: TGTGCCAGCAGCTTAAACCGGGGGGGGTACGAGCAGTACTTC. The V call is TRBV7-2, the J call TRBJ2-7; 8 bases fit TRBD2. CDR3 length equals 14 residues. The J segment lost 4 bases and the V segment lost 2 bases, leaving 4 bases of the junction unmatched. Germline CDR1 is SGHTA and CDR2 is FQGNSA.

This clone was seen a single time. The chain carries TRBV15 and TRBJ1-4, with D tentatively TRBD1 (6 bases). The CDR3 length is 14 residues. From germline, CDR1 is LNHNV and CDR2 YYDKDF (reference sequence). Trimming removed 5 bases at V and 4 bases at J, with 11 bases between. CDR3: CATSRTGYNEKLFF. Written as DNA, the CDR3 is TGTGCCACCAGCCGTACAGGGTATAATGAAAAACTGTTTTTT.

This clone was seen a few times. The chain is built from TRBV6-4 and TRBJ2-1, with TRBD2 matching 7 bases. Germline trimming cut 5 bases from V and 6 bases from J; bases unmatched to any gene: 10. The germline V gene has CDR1 MRHNA and CDR2 SNTAGT. This CDR3 spans 15 amino acids. This CDR3 reads CASSPLSGTPNEQFF. The DNA for the CDR3 is TGTGCCAGCAGTCCATTAAGCGGGACCCCCAATGAGCAGTTCTTC.

This chain uses TRBV29-1 with TRBJ2-7; D possibly matches TRBD1 or TRBD2 (5 bases each). The CDR3 sequence is 14 residues long. Germline loops: CDR1 SQVTM, CDR2 ANQGSEA. V was pared by 4 bases and J by 2 bases, with 15 bases between. The CDR3 loop is CSVADSTGPYEQYF. The CDR3 DNA sequence: TGCAGCGTTGCCGACTCCACGGGACCCTACGAGCAGTACTTC.

The chain's CDR3 is CASSLGTGGGNQPQHF. The CDR3 bases are TGTGCCAGCAGCTTGGGAACAGGGGGCGGGAATCAGCCCCAGCATTTT. The V and J genes are TRBV5-6 and TRBJ1-5, with TRBD1 matching over 9 bases. Germline values: CDR1 SGHDT, CDR2 YYEEEE. V lost 0 bases and J lost 4; bases outside the gene matches: 5. The CDR3 consists of 16 residues.

In this sample, this clone turned up once. The V and J genes are TRBV7-8 and TRBJ2-1, with D hard to call. V was cut by 4 bases and J by 3 bases, with 16 bases left in between. Germline V gene sequence: CDR1 SGHVS, CDR2 FQNEAQ. There are 16 residues in the CDR3. The CDR3 loop is CASSSPTAWLYNEQFF. CDR3 sequence (DNA): TGTGCCAGCAGCTCCCCCACGGCGTGGCTCTACAATGAGCAGTTCTTC.

The chain uses TRBV6-5 and TRBJ2-3; D is possibly TRBD1 or TRBD2 (5 bases each). CDR3 length: 15 amino acids. Trimming removed 0 bases at V and 4 bases at J, with 11 bases between. Germline-derived CDR1 and CDR2 are MNHEY and SVGAGI. CDR3 amino acids: CASSYSRDAADTQYF. As DNA, the CDR3 is TGTGCCAGCAGTTACTCTAGGGACGCTGCAGATACGCAGTATTTT.

Note on this clone: Because the CDR3 is missing its conserved closing phenylalanine or tryptophan, this is likely a read error. This chain joins TRBV7-2 and TRBJ1-6; D possibly corresponds to TRBD1 (5 bases). CDR3 length: 14 amino acids. The V gene lost 1 base and the J gene lost 8 bases, with 9 bases spanning the gap. CDR1 and CDR2 from the germline V gene are SGHTA and FQGNSA. The DNA for the CDR3 is TGTGCCAGCAGCTTAGAGACAGCCGATTCACCCCTCCACCTT. Its protein product is CASSLETADSPLHL.

This rearrangement joins TRBV6-5 to TRBJ2-1, with 10 bases aligning to TRBD2. V gave up 2 bases and J gave up 10 bases; unmatched junction bases: 11. The CDR3 contains 16 residues. CDR1 and CDR2 from the germline V gene are MNHEY and SVGAGI. The CDR3: CASSYPSGGLRGEQFF. CDR3 nucleotides: TGTGCCAGCAGTTACCCTAGCGGGGGACTCCGGGGAGAGCAGTTCTTC.

In the case of this clone: Sequence at one end of the junction differs from germline and may be a read error. The genes are TRBV7-7 and TRBJ2-5, with D unresolved. Germline loops: CDR1 SSHAT, CDR2 FNYEAQ (reference sequence). CDR3 length: 14 amino acids. The CDR3 DNA is TGTGCTAGCAGCTTAATGGGGTTTCAAGAGACCCAGTACTTC. Translation: CASSLMGFQETQYF.

V is TRBV7-2 and J is TRBJ2-3, with D possibly being TRBD1 (6 bases). Trimming removed 5 bases from V and 4 bases from J, with 16 bases in between. The CDR3 has 15 residues. CDR1 SGHTA and CDR2 FQGNSA come from the germline V gene. The CDR3 sequence: CASSTRTVSADTQYF. CDR3 nucleotide sequence: TGTGCCAGCAGCACTCGGACAGTCAGCGCAGATACGCAGTATTTT.

The chain is built from TRBV7-3 and TRBJ1-1; a possible D gene is TRBD1 (6 bases). Between the trimmed V and J ends, which lost 11 bases and 1 base, there was a span of 26 bases. Germline CDR1 reads SGHTA; CDR2 reads FQGTGA. The CDR3 sequence is 17 residues long. CDR3 region: CAVNRIEGDTQNTEAFF. CDR3 in DNA: TGTGCCGTAAACCGAATCGAGGGGGACACACAGAACACTGAAGCTTTCTTT.

This rearrangement joins TRBV4-1 to TRBJ2-6; 9 bases match TRBD1. Germline lookup yields CDR1 MGHRA and CDR2 YSYEKL. The CDR3 extends over 18 amino acids. The junction had 12 bases not matched to a gene; V was cut back by 6 bases and J by 3 bases. The CDR3 DNA reads TGCGCCAGCAGTGGGACAGGGTGGATTCTTGGTGGGGCCAACGTCCTGACTTTC. It yields the protein CASSGTGWILGGANVLTF.

V and J are TRBV7-2 and TRBJ1-1, with TRBD1 as a possible D gene (6 bases). Trimming stripped 7 bases from V and 1 base from J, with 16 bases between. The CDR3 covers 15 residues. CDR1 SGHTA and CDR2 FQGNSA come from the germline V gene. CDR3: CASNYLGQRNTEAFF. The CDR3 bases are TGTGCCAGCAACTACCTAGGACAGAGGAACACTGAAGCTTTCTTT.

V usage is TRBV5-5 and J usage is TRBJ2-5, with 10 bases that match TRBD1. The CDR3 runs 15 residues. V shed 4 bases and J 5 bases; nucleotides not matched to a gene: 8. Germline V gene data show CDR1 as SGHKS and CDR2 as YYEKEE (reference sequence). CDR3 in amino acids: CASSPGTGVSETQYF. CDR3 nucleotides: TGTGCCAGCAGCCCCGGGACAGGGGTTTCGGAGACCCAGTACTTC.

The chain joins TRBV9 to TRBJ2-5; tentatively, D is TRBD1 or TRBD2 (5 bases each). The V and J ends lost 2 bases and 5 bases respectively, with 13 bases between them. The CDR3 loop spans 14 amino acids. Looked up from germline, CDR1 is SGDLS and CDR2 is YYNGEE. The CDR3 reads CASSVGVREETQYF. Written as DNA, the CDR3 is TGTGCCAGCAGCGTGGGGGTAAGGGAGGAGACCCAGTACTTC.